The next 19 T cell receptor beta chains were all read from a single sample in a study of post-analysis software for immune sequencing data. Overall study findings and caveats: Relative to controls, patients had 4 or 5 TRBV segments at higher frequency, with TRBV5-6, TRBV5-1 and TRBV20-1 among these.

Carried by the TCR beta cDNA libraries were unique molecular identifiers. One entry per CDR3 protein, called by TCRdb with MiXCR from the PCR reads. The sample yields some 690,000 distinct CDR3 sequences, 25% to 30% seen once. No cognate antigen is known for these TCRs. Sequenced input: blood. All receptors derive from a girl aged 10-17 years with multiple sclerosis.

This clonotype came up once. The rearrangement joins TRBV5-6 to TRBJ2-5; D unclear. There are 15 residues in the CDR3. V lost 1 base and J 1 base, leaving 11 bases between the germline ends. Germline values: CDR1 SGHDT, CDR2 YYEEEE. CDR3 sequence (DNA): TGTGCCAGCAGCTTGAATGGGCGGCCCCAAGAGACCCAGTACTTC. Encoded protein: CASSLNGRPQETQYF.

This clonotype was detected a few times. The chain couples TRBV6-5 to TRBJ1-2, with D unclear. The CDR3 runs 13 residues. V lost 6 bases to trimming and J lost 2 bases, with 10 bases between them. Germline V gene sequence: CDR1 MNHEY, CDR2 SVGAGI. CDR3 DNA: TGTGCCAGCAGCCTGTCGAAAAACTATGGCTACACCTTC. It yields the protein CASSLSKNYGYTF.

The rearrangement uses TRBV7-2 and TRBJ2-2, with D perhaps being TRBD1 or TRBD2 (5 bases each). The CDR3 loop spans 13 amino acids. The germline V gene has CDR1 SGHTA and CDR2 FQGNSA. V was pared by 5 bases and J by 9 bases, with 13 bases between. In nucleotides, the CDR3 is TGTGCCAGCAGCCGGGACGGATTGTGGGAGCTGTTTTTT. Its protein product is CASSRDGLWELFF.

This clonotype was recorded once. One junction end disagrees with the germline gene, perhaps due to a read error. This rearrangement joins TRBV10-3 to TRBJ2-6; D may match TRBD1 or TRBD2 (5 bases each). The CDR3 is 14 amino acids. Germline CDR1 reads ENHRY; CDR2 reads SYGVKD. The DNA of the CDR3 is TGTGCCATCAGTGAGGGGGCCGGGGCCAACGTCCCGACTTTC. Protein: CAISEGAGANVPTF.

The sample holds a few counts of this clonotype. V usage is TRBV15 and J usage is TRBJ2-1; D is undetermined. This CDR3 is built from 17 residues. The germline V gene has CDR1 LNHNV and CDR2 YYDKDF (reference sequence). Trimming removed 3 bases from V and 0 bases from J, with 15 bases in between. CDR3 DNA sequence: TGTGCCACCAGCAGCACTTCGCGCCCTAGCTCCTACAATGAGCAGTTCTTC. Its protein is CATSSTSRPSSYNEQFF.

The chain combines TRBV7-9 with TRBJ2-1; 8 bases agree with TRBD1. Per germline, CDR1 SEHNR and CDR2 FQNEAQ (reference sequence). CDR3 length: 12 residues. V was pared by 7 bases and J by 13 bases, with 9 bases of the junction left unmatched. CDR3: CASTGTGGSQFF. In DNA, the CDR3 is TGTGCCAGCACCGGAACAGGGGGGAGCCAGTTCTTC.

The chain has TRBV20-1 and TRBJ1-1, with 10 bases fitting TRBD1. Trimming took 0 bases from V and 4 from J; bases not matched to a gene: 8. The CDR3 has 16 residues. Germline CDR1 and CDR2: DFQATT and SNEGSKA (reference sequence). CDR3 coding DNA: TGCAGTGCTAGAGACCCTAGACAGGGGGCTGGCACTGAAGCTTTCTTT. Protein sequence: CSARDPRQGAGTEAFF.

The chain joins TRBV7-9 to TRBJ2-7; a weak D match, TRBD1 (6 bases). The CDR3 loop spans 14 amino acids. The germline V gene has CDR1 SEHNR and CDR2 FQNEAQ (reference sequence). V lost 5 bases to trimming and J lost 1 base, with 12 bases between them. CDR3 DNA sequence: TGTGCCAGCAGCCACCGACAGGTTTCCTACGAGCAGTACTTC. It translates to CASSHRQVSYEQYF.

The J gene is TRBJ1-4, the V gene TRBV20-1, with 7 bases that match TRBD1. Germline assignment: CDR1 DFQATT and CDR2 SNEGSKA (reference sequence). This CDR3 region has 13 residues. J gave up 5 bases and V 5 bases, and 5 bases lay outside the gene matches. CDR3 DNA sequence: TGCAGTGCTGGACAGGTGGGAAATGAAAAACTGTTTTTT. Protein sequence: CSAGQVGNEKLFF.

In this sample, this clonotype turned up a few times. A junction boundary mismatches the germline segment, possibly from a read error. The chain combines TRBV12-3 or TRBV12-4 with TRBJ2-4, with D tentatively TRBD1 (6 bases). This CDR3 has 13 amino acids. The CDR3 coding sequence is TGTGCCAGCACAGGGGCGGTTAAAAGCATTCAGTACTTC. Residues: CASTGAVKSIQYF.

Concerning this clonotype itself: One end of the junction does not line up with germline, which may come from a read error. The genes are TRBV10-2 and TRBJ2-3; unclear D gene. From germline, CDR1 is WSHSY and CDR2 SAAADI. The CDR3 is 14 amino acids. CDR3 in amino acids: CASSESASVDTRYF. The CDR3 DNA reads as TGCGCCAGCAGTGAGTCGGCTAGTGTAGATACGCGGTATTTT.

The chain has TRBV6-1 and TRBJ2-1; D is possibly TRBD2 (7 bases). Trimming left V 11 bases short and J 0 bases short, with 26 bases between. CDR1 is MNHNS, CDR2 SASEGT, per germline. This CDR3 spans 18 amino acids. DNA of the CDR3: TGTGCCGGCGGCACCGGGCGTAAGGGGGGGAGCTCCTACAATGAGCAGTTCTTC. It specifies CAGGTGRKGGSSYNEQFF.

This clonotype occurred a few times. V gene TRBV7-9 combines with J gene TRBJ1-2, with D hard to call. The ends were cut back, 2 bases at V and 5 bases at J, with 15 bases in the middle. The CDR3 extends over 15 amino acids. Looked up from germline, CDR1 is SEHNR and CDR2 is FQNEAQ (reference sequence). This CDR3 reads CASSLIPAPVYGYTF. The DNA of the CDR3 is TGTGCCAGCAGCTTAATTCCCGCGCCCGTTTATGGCTACACCTTC.

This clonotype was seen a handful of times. CDR3 protein: CASSSPDPRGVYEQYF. Here the CDR3 DNA reads TGTGCCAGCAGTTCCCCCGACCCGAGGGGAGTCTACGAGCAGTACTTC. The chain carries TRBV12-3 or TRBV12-4 and TRBJ2-7; D is tentatively TRBD1 or TRBD2 (5 bases each). The CDR3 loop spans 16 amino acids. The V gene lost 4 bases and the J gene lost 3 bases, with 19 bases spanning the gap.

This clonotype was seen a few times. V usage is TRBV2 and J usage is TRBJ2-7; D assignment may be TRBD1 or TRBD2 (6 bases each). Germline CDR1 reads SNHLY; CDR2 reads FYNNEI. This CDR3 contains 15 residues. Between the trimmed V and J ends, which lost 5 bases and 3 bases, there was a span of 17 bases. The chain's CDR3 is CASSPNRGRNYEQYF. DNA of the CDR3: TGTGCCAGCAGTCCCAATCGGGGGCGGAACTACGAGCAGTACTTC.

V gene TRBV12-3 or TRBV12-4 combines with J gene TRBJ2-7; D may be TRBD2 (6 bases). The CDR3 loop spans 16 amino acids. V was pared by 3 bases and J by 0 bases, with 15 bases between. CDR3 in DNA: TGTGCCAGCAGTTTTGTCGGTGGGAGGAGCTCCTACGAGCAGTACTTC. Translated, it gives CASSFVGGRSSYEQYF.

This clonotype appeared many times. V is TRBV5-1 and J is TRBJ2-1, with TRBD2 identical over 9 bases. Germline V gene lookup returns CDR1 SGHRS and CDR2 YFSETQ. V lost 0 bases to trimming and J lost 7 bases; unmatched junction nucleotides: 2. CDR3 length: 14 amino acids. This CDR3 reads CASSLVLAGNEQFF. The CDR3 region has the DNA TGCGCCAGCAGCTTGGTCCTAGCGGGGAATGAGCAGTTCTTC.

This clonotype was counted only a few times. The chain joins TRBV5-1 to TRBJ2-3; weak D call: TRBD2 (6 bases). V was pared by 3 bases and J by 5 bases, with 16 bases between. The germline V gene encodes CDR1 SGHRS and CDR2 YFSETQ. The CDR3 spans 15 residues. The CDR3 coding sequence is TGCGCCAGCAGCTCCGGGTGGGGAGGTGGAGATACGCAGTATTTT. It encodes CASSSGWGGGDTQYF.

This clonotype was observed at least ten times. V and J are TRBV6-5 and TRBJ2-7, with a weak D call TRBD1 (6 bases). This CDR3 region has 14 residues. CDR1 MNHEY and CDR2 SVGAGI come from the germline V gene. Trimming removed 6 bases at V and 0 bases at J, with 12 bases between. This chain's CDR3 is CASSPGQPSYEQYF. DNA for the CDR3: TGTGCCAGCAGCCCCGGACAGCCCTCCTACGAGCAGTACTTC.